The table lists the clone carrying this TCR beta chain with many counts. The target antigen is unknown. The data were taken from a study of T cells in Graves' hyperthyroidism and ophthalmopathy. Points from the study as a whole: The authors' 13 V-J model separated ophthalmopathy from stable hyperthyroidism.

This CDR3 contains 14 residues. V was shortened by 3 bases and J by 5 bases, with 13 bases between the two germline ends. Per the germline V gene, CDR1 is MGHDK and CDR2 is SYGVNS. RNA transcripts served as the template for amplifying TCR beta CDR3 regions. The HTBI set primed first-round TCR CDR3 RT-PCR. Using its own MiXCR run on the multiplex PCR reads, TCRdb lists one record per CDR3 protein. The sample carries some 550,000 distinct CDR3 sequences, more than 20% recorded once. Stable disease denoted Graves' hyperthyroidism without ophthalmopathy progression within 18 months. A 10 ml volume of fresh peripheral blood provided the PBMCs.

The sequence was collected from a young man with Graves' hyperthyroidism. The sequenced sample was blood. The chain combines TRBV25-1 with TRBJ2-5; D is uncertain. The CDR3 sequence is CASSEIAEAETQYF. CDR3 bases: TGTGCCAGCAGTGAGATAGCCGAGGCCGAGACCCAGTACTTC. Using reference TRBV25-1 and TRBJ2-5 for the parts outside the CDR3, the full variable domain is EADIYQTPRYLVIGTGKKITLECSQTMGHDKMYWYQQDPGMELHLIHYSYGVNSTEKGDLSSESTVSRIRTEHFPLTLESARPSHTSQYLCASSEIAEAETQYFGPGTRLLVL.